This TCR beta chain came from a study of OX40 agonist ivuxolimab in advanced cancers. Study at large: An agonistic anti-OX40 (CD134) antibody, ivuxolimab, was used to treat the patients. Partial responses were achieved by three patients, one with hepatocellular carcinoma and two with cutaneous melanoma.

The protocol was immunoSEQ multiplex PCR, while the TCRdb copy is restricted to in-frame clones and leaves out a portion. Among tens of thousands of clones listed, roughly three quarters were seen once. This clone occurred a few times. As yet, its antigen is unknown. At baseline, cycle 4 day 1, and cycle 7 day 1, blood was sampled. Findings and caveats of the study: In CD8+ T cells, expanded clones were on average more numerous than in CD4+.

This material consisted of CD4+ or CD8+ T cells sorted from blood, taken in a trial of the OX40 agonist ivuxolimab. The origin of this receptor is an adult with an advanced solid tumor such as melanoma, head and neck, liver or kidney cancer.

This CDR3 reads CASSYWGTLNEQFF. The CDR3, as DNA: TGTGCCAGCAGTTACTGGGGTACTCTCAATGAGCAGTTCTTC. The chain uses TRBV6-5 and TRBJ2-1; D not resolved. Between the trimmed V and J ends, which lost 1 base and 6 bases, there was a span of 10 bases. The germline V gene encodes CDR1 MNHEY and CDR2 SVGAGI. There are 14 residues in the CDR3.